The rows below give T cell receptor beta chains drawn from one sample of a study of blood T cell repertoires in COVID-19. The assay was immunoSEQ multiplex PCR, and TCRdb's table has in-frame clones only and misses some. The table lists over 150,000 clones, roughly 88% of them singletons. The specimen was peripheral blood. The receptors originated from a woman aged 55-70 years with acute or convalescent COVID-19. CDR3s include the opening cysteine and the closing phenylalanine or tryptophan. A D gene is named only where the DNA matches it firmly. Only part of the rows carry a size: once, few, many, or a class if the clone is expanded.

J | V | D | size | CDR3 | DNA
TRBJ1-2 | TRBV2 | TRBD1 | once | CASSSLQGLYGYTF | TGTGCCAGCAGCTCTTTACAGGGGCTCTATGGCTACACCTTC
TRBJ2-2 | TRBV19 | NA | once | CASSISLRTGELFF | TGTGCCAGTAGTATATCCCTCCGCACCGGGGAGCTGTTTTTT
TRBJ1-6 | TRBV7-2 | NA | NA | CASSLGAGKNSPLHF | TGTGCCAGCAGCCTTGGGGCAGGGAAGAATTCACCCCTCCACTTT
TRBJ1-2 | TRBV19 | NA | NA | CASSMWPPPYGYTF | TGTGCCAGTAGTATGTGGCCGCCTCCCTATGGCTACACCTTC
TRBJ1-1 | TRBV7-6 | NA | NA | CASSLVDGANTEAFF | TGTGCCAGCAGCTTAGTCGATGGGGCGAACACTGAAGCTTTCTTT
TRBJ1-1 | TRBV30 | TRBD1 | NA | CAWSVVQGATSAFF | TGTGCCTGGAGTGTAGTTCAGGGGGCGACTTCCGCTTTCTTT
TRBJ1-1 | TRBV27 | NA | NA | CASSRSGTTNTEAFF | TGTGCCAGCAGTCGCTCCGGGACAACGAACACTGAAGCTTTCTTT
TRBJ1-5 | TRBV6-6 | NA | NA | CASSYSSGGGNQPQHF | TGTGCCAGCAGTTATTCATCCGGGGGGGGGAATCAGCCCCAGCATTTT
TRBJ1-4 | TRBV27 | NA | NA | CASSFLPSPTNEKLFF | TGTGCCAGCAGCTTTCTACCCTCCCCAACTAATGAAAAACTGTTTTTT
TRBJ1-6 | TRBV3-1/TRBV3-2 | NA | NA | CASSQPGWRPNSPLHF | TGTGCCAGCAGCCAACCGGGTTGGAGACCTAATTCACCCCTCCACTTT
TRBJ1-2 | TRBV7-2 | NA | NA | CASSFGQGPNYGYTF | TGTGCCAGCAGCTTCGGACAAGGCCCAAACTATGGCTACACCTTC
TRBJ2-1 | TRBV7-2 | TRBD2 | NA | CASSPERGTYNEQFF | TGTGCCAGCAGCCCCGAGCGGGGGACCTACAATGAGCAGTTCTTC
TRBJ1-2 | TRBV5-4 | TRBD1 | once | CASSTGDYGYTF | TGTGCCAGCTCCACAGGGGATTATGGCTACACCTTC
TRBJ1-4 | TRBV6-5 | TRBD1 | NA | CASSPRDSREKLFF | TGTGCCAGCAGTCCCCGGGACAGCCGAGAAAAACTGTTTTTT
TRBJ1-6 | TRBV5-1 | TRBD1 | NA | CASSLVPGQGLNSPLHF | TGCGCCAGCAGCTTGGTTCCGGGACAGGGATTAAATTCACCCCTCCACTTT
TRBJ2-3 | TRBV18 | TRBD2 | NA | CASSPTASGGTGRDTQYF | TGTGCCAGCTCACCAACGGCCAGCGGGGGAACGGGAAGAGATACGCAGTATTTT
TRBJ1-4 | TRBV5-1 | NA | NA | CASSLASVLNEKLFF | TGCGCCAGCAGCTTGGCCTCGGTGCTTAATGAAAAACTGTTTTTT
TRBJ2-6 | TRBV27 | NA | NA | CASSFRRRTAGANVLTF | TGTGCCAGCAGTTTTCGAAGGAGGACAGCTGGGGCCAACGTCCTGACTTTC
TRBJ1-2 | TRBV25-1 | NA | NA | CASSEQDSGLYGYTF | TGTGCCAGCAGTGAACAGGACTCTGGACTCTATGGCTACACCTTC
TRBJ2-3 | TRBV7-2 | TRBD2 | NA | CASSLGPAGGPSDTQYF | TGTGCCAGCAGCTTAGGCCCAGCGGGGGGGCCCTCAGATACGCAGTATTTT
TRBJ2-4 | TRBV6-5 | NA | NA | CASSYSLAQQNIQYF | TGTGCCAGCAGTTACAGTCTGGCACAGCAAAACATTCAGTACTTC
TRBJ2-7 | TRBV28 | NA | NA | CASAERLYEQYF | TGTGCCTCAGCAGAAAGACTATACGAGCAGTACTTC
TRBJ2-7 | TRBV4-3 | TRBD1 | NA | CASSQDRDSYEQYF | TGCGCCAGCAGCCAAGATCGGGACAGCTACGAGCAGTACTTC
TRBJ2-5 | TRBV12-3/TRBV12-4 | NA | NA | CASSYQGQTQYF | TGTGCCAGCAGCTATCAGGGGCAGACCCAGTACTTC
TRBJ2-5 | TRBV5-4 | TRBD2 | NA | CASSPRGGGETQYF | TGTGCCAGCAGCCCGCGCGGGGGGGGAGAGACCCAGTACTTC
TRBJ2-2 | TRBV5-5 | TRBD1 | NA | CASSLHRDRVRGELFF | TGTGCCAGCAGCTTACACCGGGACAGGGTCAGGGGGGAGCTGTTTTTT
TRBJ1-4 | TRBV19 | NA | NA | CASRPGLLNEKLFF | TGTGCCAGTAGACCGGGACTGCTTAATGAAAAACTGTTTTTT
TRBJ1-1 | TRBV2 | NA | NA | CASTQVNTEAFF | TGTGCCAGCACCCAGGTGAACACTGAAGCTTTCTTT
TRBJ1-1 | TRBV3-1/TRBV3-2 | NA | NA | CASSHKFHRLNTEAFF | TGTGCCAGCAGCCACAAGTTTCACAGGTTGAACACTGAAGCTTTCTTT
TRBJ2-2 | TRBV6-1 | TRBD2 | NA | CASSERVTSGVAGELFF | TGTGCCAGCAGTGAAAGGGTGACTAGCGGGGTAGCCGGGGAGCTGTTTTTT
TRBJ2-2 | TRBV6-6 | TRBD1 | NA | CASSYPTGGDTGELFF | TGTGCCAGCAGTTACCCCACAGGGGGCGACACCGGGGAGCTGTTTTTT
TRBJ1-1 | TRBV9 | NA | NA | CASSVGRETEAFF | TGTGCCAGCAGCGTAGGAAGGGAGACTGAAGCTTTCTTT
TRBJ1-6 | TRBV4-1 | NA | NA | CASSQDDRNNSPLHF | TGCGCCAGCAGCCAAGATGACAGGAATAATTCACCCCTCCACTTT
TRBJ2-1 | TRBV11-2 | NA | NA | CASSPGGSSYNEQFF | TGTGCCAGCAGTCCTGGGGGGAGCTCCTACAATGAGCAGTTCTTC
TRBJ2-7 | TRBV10-3 | TRBD1 | NA | CAISESTDRGVHEQYF | TGTGCCATCAGTGAGTCGACGGACAGGGGGGTCCACGAGCAGTACTTC